Listed below are T cell receptor beta chains from one sample, sequenced in a study of identical twins. From the 5' RACE reads, TCRdb called clonotypes with MiXCR, one entry per CDR3 protein. The sample lists 1.5 million to 2 million distinct CDR3 sequences; about 32% were seen once. Sequenced input: cord blood. These receptors were obtained from a newborn girl in good health. The CDR3 runs from the conserved cysteine through the conserved F or W. A D gene is named only where the DNA matches it firmly. A row's size may be missing; if present it is once, few, many or a size class.

.	TRBV2	.	TRBJ1-5	CASRTDIENQPQHF	TGTGCCAGCAGAACAGATATCGAGAATCAGCCCCAGCATTTT
.	TRBV20-1	.	TRBJ1-2	CSARALGVRANYGYTF	TGCAGTGCTAGGGCCTTAGGGGTCAGAGCTAACTATGGCTACACCTTC
.	TRBV24-1	few	TRBJ1-2	CATSDFRGGYTF	TGTGCCACCAGTGATTTTAGGGGCGGCTACACCTTC
.	TRBV3-1	few	TRBJ2-4	CASSQTGGGISKNIQYF	TGTGCCAGCAGCCAAACGGGCGGAGGGATCTCCAAAAACATTCAGTACTTC
.	TRBV6-5	many	TRBJ2-3	CASSYSAGTSTDTQYF	TGTGCCAGCAGTTACTCGGCGGGAACTAGCACAGATACGCAGTATTTT
.	TRBV20-1	.	TRBJ2-7	CSARERASIRHEQYF	TGCAGTGCTAGAGAGAGGGCTTCTATACGCCACGAGCAGTACTTC
.	TRBV27	.	TRBJ1-5	CASSRGVRQPQHF	TGTGCCAGCAGTAGGGGGGTTCGTCAGCCCCAGCATTTT
.	TRBV20-1	few	TRBJ1-5	CSARGPGGYSNQPQHF	TGCAGTGCTAGAGGGCCAGGAGGTTATAGCAATCAGCCCCAGCATTTT
.	TRBV5-1	many	TRBJ2-5	CASSLTTQETQYF	TGCGCCAGCAGCTTGACCACCCAAGAGACCCAGTACTTC
TRBD2	TRBV6-1	.	TRBJ2-1	CASSEGDSGSDLFF	TGTGCCAGCAGTGAAGGGGATAGCGGGAGTGATCTGTTCTTC
TRBD2	TRBV5-1	few	TRBJ2-1	CASSTGLATDNEQFF	TGCGCCAGCAGCACCGGACTAGCGACCGACAATGAGCAGTTCTTC
.	TRBV9	few	TRBJ2-1	CASSVEWGLKTPEQFF	TGTGCCAGCAGCGTAGAGTGGGGACTGAAAACCCCGGAGCAGTTCTTC
.	TRBV28	few	TRBJ1-5	CASSPRQVYSNQPQHF	TGTGCCAGCAGTCCCCGACAGGTCTATAGCAATCAGCCCCAGCATTTT
.	TRBV4-1	.	TRBJ1-1	CASSHGRGVRNTEAFF	TGCGCCAGCAGCCACGGACGCGGAGTAAGGAACACTGAAGCTTTCTTT
.	TRBV7-2	once	TRBJ1-2	CASSLDRALWGYGYTF	TGTGCCAGCAGCTTAGATAGGGCGCTGTGGGGCTATGGCTACACCTTC
TRBD1	TRBV20-1	many	TRBJ2-7	CSALRDSSYEQYF	TGCAGTGCTCTTCGGGACAGCTCCTACGAGCAGTACTTC
TRBD1	TRBV6-2/TRBV6-3	.	TRBJ2-2	CASSYGSTGVGTGELFF	TGTGCCAGCAGTTACGGTTCGACAGGGGTTGGCACCGGGGAGCTGTTTTTT